The 21 T cell receptor beta chains below were found in one sample sequenced in a study of PD-L1 blockade in urothelial cancer. TCRdb's table, derived via immunoSEQ multiplex PCR, lists solely in-frame clones and lacks some. The profile shows just under 50,000 clones, around 80% of them singletons. Time point given: pretreatment peripheral blood. This specimen consisted of PBMCs, obtained around atezolizumab (anti-PD-L1) treatment. These receptors all stem from a man between 70 and 80 years old with urothelial cancer.

The chain combines TRBV4-3 with TRBJ1-3; no clear D. Germline V lookup: CDR1 LGHNA, CDR2 YSLEER. The CDR3 has 15 residues. The germline V and J ends were trimmed by 1 base and 0 bases, with 7 bases remaining between them. CDR3 DNA sequence: TGCGCCAGCAGCCAAGGGCACTACTCTGGAAACACCATATATTTT. It codes for CASSQGHYSGNTIYF.

Only a few counts were recorded for this clone. The chain employs TRBV9 and TRBJ1-2; D remains ambiguous. CDR3 size: 14 residues. Germline V CDR1 and CDR2: SGDLS, YYNGEE. Trimming cost V 2 bases and J 7 bases, with 15 bases left between them. The CDR3: CASSVEGRASGYTF. The DNA for the CDR3 is TGTGCCAGCAGCGTTGAGGGAAGGGCTTCTGGCTACACCTTC.

This clone occurred once. The chain has TRBV5-4 and TRBJ2-2, with a weak D call TRBD1 (5 bases). Trimming shortened V by 1 base and J by 0 bases, and 7 bases separated the two germline ends. The CDR3 is made up of 15 amino acids. The germline CDR1 and CDR2 sequences are SGHNT and YYREEE (reference sequence). The CDR3 region has the DNA TGTGCCAGCAGCTTGTGGGGCCCGAACACCGGGGAGCTGTTTTTT. Amino acids: CASSLWGPNTGELFF.

This sequence joins TRBV29-1 and TRBJ2-5; D remains unclear. V gave up 7 bases and J gave up 4 bases, with 13 bases separating them. The CDR3 length is 12 residues. Germline V gene lookup returns CDR1 SQVTM and CDR2 ANQGSEA. CDR3 DNA: TGCAGCGGGGTCACGGGTGTAGAGACCCAGTACTTC. Amino acids: CSGVTGVETQYF.

The gene calls are TRBV29-1 and TRBJ2-7; no reliable D call. V was cut by 5 bases and J by 0 bases, with 8 bases left in between. The CDR3 is 12 residues long. In germline, CDR1 is SQVTM, CDR2 ANQGSEA. The CDR3 region is CSVSPSSYEQYF. The CDR3 DNA reads as TGCAGCGTTAGTCCTAGCTCCTACGAGCAGTACTTC.

This rearrangement joins TRBV11-3 to TRBJ2-5, with 9 nucleotides matching TRBD1. Germline CDR1 reads SGHNT; CDR2 reads YENEEA. This CDR3 is built from 13 residues. Unmatched junction bases numbered 7, after V lost 5 bases and J lost 9 bases. CDR3 sequence (DNA): TGTGCCAGCAGCACGGGACAGGGTGAGGCCCAGTACTTC. Its protein product is CASSTGQGEAQYF.

In its sample, this clone was seen once. V gene TRBV20-1 combines with J gene TRBJ2-1, with D unclear. With 0 bases removed from V and 12 bases from J, the gap between germline ends came to 9 bases. Per the germline V gene, CDR1 is DFQATT and CDR2 is SNEGSKA (reference sequence). The CDR3 length is 11 residues. The CDR3 sequence is CSARDSRGQFF. DNA of the CDR3: TGCAGTGCTAGAGATAGTAGAGGGCAGTTCTTC.

V and J are TRBV5-4 and TRBJ1-1; D not resolved. V lost 1 base and J lost 5, with 9 bases in between. This CDR3 has 13 residues. Germline CDR1 is SGHNT and CDR2 is YYREEE (reference sequence). The CDR3 loop is CASSLSPRTEAFF. CDR3 nucleotides: TGTGCCAGCAGCTTGTCCCCTCGGACTGAAGCTTTCTTT.

This chain connects TRBV27 to TRBJ2-5, with D possibly being TRBD1 (5 bases). This CDR3 contains 15 residues. Germline assignment: CDR1 MNHEY and CDR2 SMNVEV (reference sequence). V gave up 3 bases and J gave up 1 base, with 12 bases separating them. The CDR3 region is CASSFRPDTQETQYF. CDR3 bases: TGTGCCAGCAGTTTTCGACCGGACACCCAAGAGACCCAGTACTTC.

The chain combines TRBV29-1 with TRBJ1-2; TRBD1 agrees at 7 bases. The CDR3 covers 11 residues. CDR1 and CDR2 from the germline V gene are SQVTM and ANQGSEA. V lost 4 bases to trimming and J lost 10 bases; unmatched junction nucleotides: 6. CDR3 coding DNA: TGCAGCGTTGGGGACAGTCTTTACTACACCTTC. It encodes CSVGDSLYYTF.

The gene calls are TRBV2 and TRBJ1-1, with 8 bases identical to TRBD1. This CDR3 comprises 15 residues. Germline CDR1 reads SNHLY; CDR2 reads FYNNEI. V was clipped by 5 bases and J by 0 bases; unmatched bases: 5. The CDR3 region has the DNA TGTGCCAGCAGTCCGACAGGGGCCATGAACACTGAAGCTTTCTTT. This codes for CASSPTGAMNTEAFF.

This clone has just one count. This chain links TRBV18 with TRBJ1-2, with a possible D match to TRBD1 (5 bases). V was cut by 6 bases and J by 8 bases, with 19 bases left in between. The CDR3 covers 14 residues. The germline CDR1 and CDR2 sequences are KGHSH and LQKENI. CDR3 nucleotide sequence: TGTGCCAGCTCCCCTGGGGCCCCGTCTCGGGGCTACACCTTC. This gives the protein CASSPGAPSRGYTF.

This chain joins TRBV25-1 and TRBJ1-5; no clear D. The CDR3 consists of 13 residues. CDR1 and CDR2 (germline): MGHDK, SYGVNS. V shed 6 bases and J shed 11 bases, with 17 bases lying between them. CDR3 region: CASSGSPVGAQHF. The CDR3 DNA follows: TGTGCCAGCAGCGGGTCGCCGGTCGGGGCCCAGCATTTT.

This clone has a handful of counts. The chain recombines TRBV18 with TRBJ2-6; D is unclear. The CDR3 has 18 residues. V gave up 2 bases and J gave up 0 bases, with 14 bases separating them. Germline CDR1 reads KGHSH; CDR2 reads LQKENI. The CDR3 sequence is CASSPVHPFLSGANVLTF. The CDR3 region has the DNA TGTGCCAGCTCACCAGTACACCCGTTTCTCTCTGGGGCCAACGTCCTGACTTTC.

This clone appeared a few times. This rearrangement joins TRBV11-2 to TRBJ2-1, with 8 bases that match TRBD1. The CDR3 is 16 residues long. Looked up from germline, CDR1 is SGHAT and CDR2 is FQNNGV. Losses at the gene ends were 1 base for V and 8 bases for J; bases not matched to a gene: 10. DNA for the CDR3: TGTGCCAGCAGCTTAGTATCCGGACAGGGACGCGATGAGCAGTTCTTC. It specifies CASSLVSGQGRDEQFF. The full variable domain, with the rest looked up from reference TRBV11-2 and TRBJ2-1, is EAGVAQSPRYKIIEKRQSVAFWCNPISGHATLYWYQQILGQGPKLLIQFQNNGVVDDSQLPKDRFSAERLKGVDSTLKIQPAKLEDSAVYLCASSLVSGQGRDEQFFGPGTRLTVL.

This chain links TRBV7-8 with TRBJ1-1; maybe TRBD1 (5 bases). The length of the CDR3 is 15 residues. Trimming took 5 bases from V and 6 from J, leaving 19 bases between them. The germline gives CDR1 SGHVS, CDR2 FQNEAQ. The CDR3 DNA reads as TGTGCCAGCAGCACACGTAATGGCAGGGTCGCTGAAGCTTTCTTT. Translation gives CASSTRNGRVAEAFF.

V gene TRBV6-5 combines with J gene TRBJ1-4; 9 positions match TRBD1. Trimming removed 6 bases from V and 8 bases from J; junction bases left unmatched: 7. CDR3 length: 14 residues. Germline V gene data show CDR1 as MNHEY and CDR2 as SVGAGI. CDR3 sequence reads: CASRLLGQGEKLFF. CDR3 bases: TGTGCCAGCAGACTTCTTGGACAGGGGGAAAAACTGTTTTTT.

This chain uses TRBV11-3 with TRBJ2-3; D gene ambiguous. CDR1 and CDR2 from the germline V gene are SGHNT and YENEEA. The CDR3 is 14 residues long. V was clipped by 8 bases and J by 5 bases, with 17 bases between them. The CDR3: CASSSGERGDTQYF. In DNA form, the CDR3 reads TGTGCCAGCTCTTCCGGCGAGCGAGGAGATACGCAGTATTTT. The variable domain in full, with the rest retrieved from reference TRBV11-3 and TRBJ2-3, is EAGVVQSPRYKIIEKKQPVAFWCNPISGHNTLYWYLQNLGQGPELLIRYENEEAVDDSQLPKDRFSAERLKGVDSTLKIQPAELGDSAVYLCASSSGERGDTQYFGPGTRLTVL.

The chain links TRBV15 to TRBJ1-3; D unclear. The CDR3 runs 12 residues. V was pared by 0 bases and J by 7 bases, with 4 bases between. The V gene's germline CDR1 is LNHNV and CDR2 YYDKDF (reference sequence). This CDR3 is CATSRDSNTIYF. The CDR3 region has the DNA TGTGCCACCAGCAGAGATAGTAACACCATATATTTT.

The chain is built from TRBV9 and TRBJ2-3; 13 bases align to TRBD2. The length of the CDR3 is 17 residues. Germline V CDR1 and CDR2: SGDLS, YYNGEE. V shed 3 bases, J shed 4 bases, and the junction held 8 bases outside the gene matches. Here the CDR3 reads CASSALTSGRLADTQYF. The CDR3 nucleotides read TGTGCCAGCAGCGCCCTGACTAGCGGGAGGTTGGCAGATACGCAGTATTTT.

The chain combines TRBV19 with TRBJ2-3, with D hard to call. V dropped 6 bases and J dropped 4 bases, with 11 bases sitting between them. The germline V gene encodes CDR1 LNHDA and CDR2 SQIVND (reference sequence). This CDR3 has 13 amino acids. CDR3 bases: TGTGCCAGTAGAGGAAGGAGCCCAGATACGCAGTATTTT. Translating gives CASRGRSPDTQYF.